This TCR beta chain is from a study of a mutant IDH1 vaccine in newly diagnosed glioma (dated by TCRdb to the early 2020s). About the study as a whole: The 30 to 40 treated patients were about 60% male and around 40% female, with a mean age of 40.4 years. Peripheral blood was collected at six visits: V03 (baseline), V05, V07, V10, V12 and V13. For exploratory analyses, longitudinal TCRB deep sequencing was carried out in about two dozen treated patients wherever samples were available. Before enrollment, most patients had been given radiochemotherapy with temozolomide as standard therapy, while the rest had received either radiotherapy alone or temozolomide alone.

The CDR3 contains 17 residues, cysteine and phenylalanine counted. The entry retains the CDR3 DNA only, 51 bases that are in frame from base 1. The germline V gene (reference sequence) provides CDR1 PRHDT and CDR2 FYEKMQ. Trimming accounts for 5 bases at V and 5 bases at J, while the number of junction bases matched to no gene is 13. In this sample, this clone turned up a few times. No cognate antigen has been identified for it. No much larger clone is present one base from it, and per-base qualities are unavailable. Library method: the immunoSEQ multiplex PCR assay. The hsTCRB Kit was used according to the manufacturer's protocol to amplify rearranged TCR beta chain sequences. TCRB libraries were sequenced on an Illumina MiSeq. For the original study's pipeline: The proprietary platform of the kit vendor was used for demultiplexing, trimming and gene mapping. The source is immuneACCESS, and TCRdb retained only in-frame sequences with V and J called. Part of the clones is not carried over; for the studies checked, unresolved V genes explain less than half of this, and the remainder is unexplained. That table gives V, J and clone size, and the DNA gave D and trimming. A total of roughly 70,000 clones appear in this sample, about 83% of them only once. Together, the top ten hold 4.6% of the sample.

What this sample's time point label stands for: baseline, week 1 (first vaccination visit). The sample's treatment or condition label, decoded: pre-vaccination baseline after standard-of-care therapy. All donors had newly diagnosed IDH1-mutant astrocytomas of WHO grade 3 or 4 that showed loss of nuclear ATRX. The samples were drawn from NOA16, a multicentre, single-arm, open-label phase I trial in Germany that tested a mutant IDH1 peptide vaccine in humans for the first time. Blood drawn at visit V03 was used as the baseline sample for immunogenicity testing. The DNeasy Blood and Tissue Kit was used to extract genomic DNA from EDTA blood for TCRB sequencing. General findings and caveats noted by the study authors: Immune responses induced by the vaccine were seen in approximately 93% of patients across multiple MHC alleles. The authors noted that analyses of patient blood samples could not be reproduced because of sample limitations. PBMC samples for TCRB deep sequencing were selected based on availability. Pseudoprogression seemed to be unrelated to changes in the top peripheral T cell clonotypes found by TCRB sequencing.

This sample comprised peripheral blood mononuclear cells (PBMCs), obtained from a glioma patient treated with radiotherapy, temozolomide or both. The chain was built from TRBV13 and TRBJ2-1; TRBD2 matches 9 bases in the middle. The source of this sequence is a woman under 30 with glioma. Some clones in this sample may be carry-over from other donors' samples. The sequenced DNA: TGTGCCAGCAGCCGCCTCACGGCTAGCGGGACAAACAATGAGCAGTTCTTC. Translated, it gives CASSRLTASGTNNEQFF.